The 13 T cell receptor beta chains below were found in one sample sequenced in a study of blood T cells in healthy people across ages. Then a second PCR, running roughly 7 to 12 cycles, was carried out with a sample-barcoded 5' primer and a J-beta primer mix. TCRdb processed the 5' RACE reads anew with MiXCR; each CDR3 protein has one entry. The data show about 1.4 million distinct CDR3 sequences, with approximately 63% seen just once and 6.5% to 8% held by the top ten. The sequenced material came from blood. These receptors originate from a man younger than 30 in good health.

J is TRBJ2-5 and V is TRBV3-1, with 10 bases fitting TRBD1. V lost 4 bases, J lost 5 bases, and 7 bases stayed unmatched. The CDR3 extends over 15 amino acids. CDR1 is LGHDT and CDR2 is YNNKEL in the germline V gene (reference sequence). As DNA, the CDR3 is TGTGCCAGCAGCCCCCGGACAGGGGGGTGGGAGACCCAGTACTTC. It translates to CASSPRTGGWETQYF.

The CDR3, as DNA: TGCGCCAGCAGCTTGGCGGCAGGGGGCAATGGCTACACCTTC. Its translation: CASSLAAGGNGYTF. The chain recombines TRBV5-1 with TRBJ1-2; TRBD1 matches at 8 bases. Unmatched junction bases numbered 4, after V lost 0 bases and J lost 6 bases. This CDR3 spans 14 amino acids. Germline V gene sequence: CDR1 SGHRS, CDR2 YFSETQ.

This clonotype was observed a few times. This chain connects TRBV12-5 to TRBJ2-5; D uncertain. CDR1 is LGHNT, CDR2 FRNRAP, per germline. The CDR3 contains 13 residues. Trimming took 1 base from V and 5 from J, leaving 8 bases between them. The CDR3 is CASGLEVSETQYF. The CDR3 DNA follows: TGTGCTAGTGGTTTGGAGGTGTCGGAGACCCAGTACTTC.

CDR3: CSAKFSGATPVDEQFF. The DNA for the CDR3 is TGCAGTGCTAAGTTCAGCGGGGCAACACCTGTCGATGAGCAGTTCTTC. The rearrangement joins TRBV20-1 to TRBJ2-1, with 7 bases aligning to TRBD2. V shed 4 bases and J 8 bases; nucleotides not matched to a gene: 17. The CDR3 is 16 residues long. From germline, CDR1 is DFQATT and CDR2 SNEGSKA (reference sequence).

For the CDR3, the DNA is TGTGCCAGCAGTGCTGCGGGGGGCGCGAACACTGAAGCTTTCTTT. Residues: CASSAAGGANTEAFF. V is TRBV6-5 and J is TRBJ1-1, with D perhaps TRBD1 (6 bases). Trimming cost V 5 bases and J 1 base, with 14 bases left between them. Germline lookup yields CDR1 MNHEY and CDR2 SVGAGI. The CDR3 is 15 amino acids.

On this clonotype itself: The junction does not match germline at one end; this may be a read error. The rearrangement uses TRBV5-1 and TRBJ1-1; D is unresolved. This CDR3 contains 16 residues. Germline assignment: CDR1 SGHRS and CDR2 YFSETQ. The CDR3 DNA follows: TGCGCCAGCAGCCCACATGACACCTCGATGAACACTGAGGCTTTCTTT. Its protein product is CASSPHDTSMNTEAFF.

CDR3 DNA sequence: TGTGCCAGCACCGAGGCTACCGGGGAGCTGTTTTTT. This encodes CASTEATGELFF. This chain joins TRBV5-5 and TRBJ2-2, with D unclear. Germline values: CDR1 SGHKS, CDR2 YYEKEE (reference sequence). Trimming removed 6 bases at V and 5 bases at J, with 8 bases between. There are 12 residues in the CDR3.

The chain uses TRBV6-1 and TRBJ2-1; a possible D gene is TRBD1 (6 bases). V lost 1 base to trimming and J lost 13 bases, with 26 bases between them. Germline assignment: CDR1 MNHNS and CDR2 SASEGT. The CDR3 sequence is 17 residues long. CDR3 DNA: TGTGCCAGCAGTGAAGTGGGTAGCAGGGGTGGGCTGAGCGGACAGTTCTTC. Its translation is CASSEVGSRGGLSGQFF.

The chain uses TRBV12-3 or TRBV12-4 and TRBJ2-5, with unresolved D. The CDR3 runs 13 residues. Trimming took off 3 bases at V and 2 bases at J, with 7 bases between the two ends. This CDR3 reads CASSLWRQETQYF. CDR3 DNA: TGTGCCAGCAGTTTGTGGCGACAAGAGACCCAGTACTTC.

This rearrangement joins TRBV12-3 or TRBV12-4 to TRBJ2-1; D is perhaps TRBD2 (6 bases). This CDR3 region has 14 residues. V was clipped by 5 bases and J by 4 bases, with 12 bases between them. DNA of the CDR3: TGTGCCAGCAGTAGCGGGTCCCGATACAATGAGCAGTTCTTC. Translation gives CASSSGSRYNEQFF.

This chain joins TRBV6-1 and TRBJ2-7, with 7 bases lining up with TRBD1. This CDR3 is built from 13 residues. With 6 bases clipped from V and 3 bases from J, the junction kept 5 bases outside the gene matches. The germline V gene has CDR1 MNHNS and CDR2 SASEGT. The CDR3 sequence: CASRGTADYEQYF. The CDR3, as DNA: TGTGCCAGCAGGGGGACAGCCGACTACGAGCAGTACTTC.

The gene calls are TRBV20-1 and TRBJ2-4, with a weak D call TRBD1 (6 bases). TRBJ2-7 explains the end of the DNA better; the J call may be wrong. CDR3 length: 12 residues. Per germline, CDR1 DFQATT and CDR2 SNEGSKA (reference sequence). The CDR3 protein is CSAKWDNYEQYF. As DNA, the CDR3 is TGCAGTGCTAAATGGGACAACTACGAGCAGTACTTC.

The gene calls are TRBV3-1 and TRBJ2-5; no reliable D call. The DNA end lines up better with TRBJ2-7; the J call may be wrong. This CDR3 is built from 15 residues. The germline V gene has CDR1 LGHDT and CDR2 YNNKEL (reference sequence). CDR3 in amino acids: CASSHLNSAAYEQYF. The CDR3 coding sequence is TGTGCCAGCAGCCACCTTAACTCCGCCGCCTACGAGCAGTACTTC.